Each of the 28 T cell receptor beta chains below was sequenced from the same sample in a study of cytomegalovirus exposure and HLA in healthy donors. The PCR was carried out with 60 Vbeta primers and 13 Jbeta primers. Libraries were prepared by immunoSEQ multiplex PCR; TCRdb keeps only in-frame clonotypes and omits some of them. The repertoire holds about 120,000 clones, with roughly 62% as singletons. Material: PBMCs. Receptors were obtained from a man younger than 45 in good health and CMV-seropositive.

The rearrangement uses TRBV6-5 and TRBJ1-1; 10 bases line up with TRBD1. The length of the CDR3 is 15 residues. Unmatched junction bases numbered 8, after V lost 6 bases and J lost 4 bases. Germline V gene data show CDR1 as MNHEY and CDR2 as SVGAGI. The CDR3 loop reads CASRARTGGATEAFF. CDR3 DNA sequence: TGTGCCAGCAGGGCGAGGACAGGGGGAGCCACTGAAGCTTTCTTT.

This clone was found a few times. The gene calls are TRBV12-5 and TRBJ1-1; 8 nucleotides line up with TRBD1. This CDR3 region has 17 residues. Germline CDR1 and CDR2: LGHNT and FRNRAP. V lost 7 bases to trimming and J lost 1 base; unmatched junction nucleotides: 14. The CDR3 DNA is TGTGCTAGTGCCCCAAGGGGGCAGGGGGCACAGAACACTGAAGCTTTCTTT. Its protein product is CASAPRGQGAQNTEAFF.

This clone was found a few times. The CDR3 here is CASSQDQLRGSSYEQYF. The CDR3 DNA follows: TGTGCCAGCAGCCAAGATCAACTCCGGGGTAGCTCCTACGAGCAGTACTTC. The chain couples TRBV4-2 to TRBJ2-7; D perhaps matches TRBD2 (5 bases). Trimming took 0 bases from V and 0 from J, leaving 15 bases between them. Per the germline V gene, CDR1 is LGHNA and CDR2 is YNFKEQ. CDR3 length: 17 residues.

This clone has just a few counts. The same CDR3 arises from other DNA sequences in this sample as well. CDR3 in amino acids: CASSQASGGYNEQFF. CDR3 nucleotide sequence: TGTGCCAGCAGCCAGGCTAGCGGGGGTTACAATGAGCAGTTCTTC. This chain links TRBV4-2 with TRBJ2-1; 10 bases map to TRBD2. Looked up from germline, CDR1 is LGHNA and CDR2 is YNFKEQ. With 3 bases clipped from V and 4 bases from J, the junction kept 3 bases outside the gene matches. The length of the CDR3 is 15 residues.

This chain connects TRBV29-1 to TRBJ2-5; perhaps TRBD2 as D (5 bases). This CDR3 is 13 amino acids long. Per germline, CDR1 SQVTM and CDR2 ANQGSEA. V was cut by 3 bases and J by 5 bases, with 13 bases left in between. The CDR3 here is CSVEGRGGETQYF. DNA for the CDR3: TGCAGCGTTGAGGGTCGGGGTGGGGAGACCCAGTACTTC.

J is TRBJ1-1 and V is TRBV9; 7 bases map to TRBD1. CDR3 length equals 14 residues. Germline assignment: CDR1 SGDLS and CDR2 YYNGEE. The J segment lost 1 base and the V segment lost 6 bases, leaving 6 bases of the junction unmatched. The CDR3 sequence: CASTRQGTNTEAFF. The CDR3, as DNA: TGTGCCAGCACTCGACAGGGAACGAACACTGAAGCTTTCTTT.

The chain employs TRBV6-5 and TRBJ1-5; D ambiguous. The V end was cut by 2 bases, the J end by 3 bases, with 5 bases between. From germline, CDR1 is MNHEY and CDR2 SVGAGI. The CDR3 is 13 amino acids. The CDR3 spells CASSYSYNQPQHF. The CDR3 region has the DNA TGTGCCAGCAGTTACAGCTACAATCAGCCCCAGCATTTT.

This chain connects TRBV6-1 to TRBJ2-1; 9 nucleotides match TRBD2. Germline values: CDR1 MNHNS, CDR2 SASEGT. Trimming removed 1 base from V and 8 bases from J; junction bases left unmatched: 21. The CDR3 consists of 20 residues. CDR3 bases: TGTGCCAGCAGTGAAGATTGGTGGAGGGTGGGCGGGGGGGATGGGGATGAGCAGTTCTTC. Translation: CASSEDWWRVGGGDGDEQFF.

V usage is TRBV10-2 and J usage is TRBJ2-5; possible D gene TRBD1, 5 bases. This CDR3 is built from 16 residues. The ends were cut back, 2 bases at V and 3 bases at J, with 16 bases in the middle. CDR1 is WSHSY and CDR2 is SAAADI in the germline V gene. The CDR3: CASSELRQRKKETQYF. CDR3 sequence (DNA): TGCGCCAGCAGTGAGCTCAGACAGAGAAAAAAAGAGACCCAGTACTTC.

The chain links TRBV5-1 to TRBJ2-3; TRBD2 is a possible D gene (6 bases). With 2 bases removed from V and 5 bases from J, the gap between germline ends came to 12 bases. Looked up from germline, CDR1 is SGHRS and CDR2 is YFSETQ. CDR3 length: 14 residues. The DNA for the CDR3 is TGCGCCAGCAGCTTTCGGGACTTCGAAGATACGCAGTATTTT. It translates to CASSFRDFEDTQYF.

This clone showed up just once. The gene calls are TRBV18 and TRBJ2-4; 7 bases match TRBD1. The CDR3 totals 13 residues. From germline, CDR1 is KGHSH and CDR2 LQKENI. With 6 bases clipped from V and 8 bases from J, the junction kept 7 bases outside the gene matches. The CDR3 here is CASSSQGLHIQYF. The DNA of the CDR3 is TGTGCCAGCTCTTCACAGGGGTTACACATTCAGTACTTC. The whole variable domain, filled in from reference TRBV18 and TRBJ2-4, reads NAGVMQNPRHLVRRRGQEARLRCSPMKGHSHVYWYRQLPEEGLKFMVYLQKENIIDESGMPKERFSAEFPKEGPSILRIQQVVRGDSAAYFCASSSQGLHIQYFGAGTRLSVL.

This clone was counted only a few times. The rearrangement joins TRBV29-1 to TRBJ2-6; D may be TRBD1 (6 bases). This CDR3 region has 13 residues. With 7 bases removed from V and 0 bases from J, the gap between germline ends came to 7 bases. CDR1 is SQVTM, CDR2 ANQGSEA, per germline. CDR3 protein: CSGQVSGANVLTF. In DNA form, the CDR3 reads TGCAGCGGACAGGTCTCTGGGGCCAACGTCCTGACTTTC.

The chain couples TRBV29-1 to TRBJ2-2, with unresolved D. Trimming left V 4 bases short and J 5 bases short, with 11 bases between. Germline V gene data show CDR1 as SQVTM and CDR2 as ANQGSEA. The CDR3 is 13 amino acids. CDR3 sequence reads: CSVVAARTGELFF. CDR3 in DNA: TGCAGCGTTGTGGCCGCGAGGACCGGGGAGCTGTTTTTT.

V is TRBV5-6 and J is TRBJ2-5, with D possibly TRBD2 on 6 matching bases. The J call may be mistaken, given a closer DNA end match to TRBJ2-7. CDR3 size: 13 residues. The germline V gene encodes CDR1 SGHDT and CDR2 YYEEEE. The CDR3 protein is CASSTGGYYEQYF. CDR3 nucleotides: TGTGCCAGCAGCACCGGGGGTTACTACGAGCAGTACTTC.

The CDR3 loop reads CASSPGLAGGPDEQFF. The CDR3 DNA sequence: TGCGCCAGCAGCCCTGGACTAGCGGGAGGGCCCGATGAGCAGTTCTTC. The rearrangement joins TRBV5-1 to TRBJ2-1, with 15 bases fitting TRBD2. Germline values: CDR1 SGHRS, CDR2 YFSETQ. The CDR3 sequence is 16 residues long. The V gene end was trimmed by 4 bases and the J gene end by 8 bases; junction bases not matched to a gene: 7.

This chain uses TRBV5-4 with TRBJ2-5, with unresolved D. The CDR3 is 13 amino acids. Trimming left V 2 bases short and J 4 bases short, with 9 bases between. Germline assignment: CDR1 SGHNT and CDR2 YYREEE (reference sequence). The CDR3 spells CASSFGVTETQYF. The CDR3 nucleotides are TGTGCCAGCAGCTTCGGTGTCACAGAGACCCAGTACTTC.

The CDR3 DNA sequence: TGCGCCAGCAGCTTGGATCCAGGGGTAGCCGAGCAGTACTTC. This encodes CASSLDPGVAEQYF. The genes are TRBV5-1 and TRBJ2-5; perhaps TRBD1 as D (6 bases). The J call is doubtful: the DNA matches TRBJ2-7 better. CDR1 is SGHRS and CDR2 is YFSETQ in the germline V gene. The CDR3 length is 14 residues.

CDR3 in DNA: TGCAGCGCCCTCACTCTGTACAGGGGCGGAAGCGACGAGCAGTACTTC. Translating gives CSALTLYRGGSDEQYF. This chain links TRBV29-1 with TRBJ2-7, with 7 nucleotides matching TRBD1. The CDR3 extends over 16 amino acids. Germline V CDR1 and CDR2: SQVTM, ANQGSEA. The ends lost 7 bases at V and 5 bases at J; junction bases unmatched: 20.

The chain uses TRBV6-5 and TRBJ2-7, with TRBD1 as a possible D gene (5 bases). The V and J ends lost 0 bases and 6 bases respectively, with 12 bases between them. The CDR3 has 14 amino acids. CDR1 and CDR2 (germline): MNHEY, SVGAGI. The CDR3 region is CASSYSSQGGEQYF. The CDR3 DNA is TGTGCCAGCAGTTACTCGAGTCAGGGTGGCGAGCAGTACTTC.

The rearrangement uses TRBV6-5 and TRBJ1-4, with D maybe TRBD1 (6 bases). Germline-derived CDR1 and CDR2 are MNHEY and SVGAGI. The CDR3 spans 14 residues. V lost 5 bases, J lost 4 bases, and 11 bases lay in between. The CDR3 spells CASSRTANNEKLFF. As DNA, the CDR3 is TGTGCCAGCAGTAGGACAGCTAATAATGAAAAACTGTTTTTT.

The rearrangement joins TRBV9 to TRBJ1-2; perhaps TRBD1 as D (5 bases). From germline, CDR1 is SGDLS and CDR2 YYNGEE. CDR3 length equals 14 residues. The ends were cut back, 6 bases at V and 4 bases at J, with 16 bases in the middle. The CDR3 DNA follows: TGTGCCAGCACCGAATTCGGGGGTGGCTATGGCTACACCTTC. Translation gives CASTEFGGGYGYTF.

In this sample, this clone turned up once. The J gene is TRBJ2-3, the V gene TRBV12-2; TRBD2, as called in the table, went unchecked against the DNA. TRBV12-2 is reported as a pseudogene. The CDR3 sequence is 14 residues long. CDR3: CASRLGGRGDTQYF. Here the CDR3 DNA reads TGTGCAAGTAGGTTAGGTGGGAGGGGGGATACGCAGTATTTT.

The genes are TRBV2 and TRBJ1-5; D gene unclear. The CDR3 is made up of 14 amino acids. Germline V gene sequence: CDR1 SNHLY, CDR2 FYNNEI. V was pared by 2 bases and J by 4 bases, with 9 bases between. CDR3 sequence (DNA): TGTGCCAGCAGTGAAACAGAACGGAATCAGCCCCAGCATTTT. Residues: CASSETERNQPQHF. Looking up the rest from reference TRBV2 and TRBJ1-5 gives the full variable domain: EPEVTQTPSHQVTQMGQEVILRCVPISNHLYFYWYRQILGQKVEFLVSFYNNEISEKSEIFDDQFSVERPDGSNFTLKIRSTKLEDSAMYFCASSETERNQPQHFGDGTRLSIL.

The V call is TRBV5-1, the J call TRBJ2-6; D is perhaps TRBD1 (6 bases). The ends were cut back, 7 bases at V and 0 bases at J, with 8 bases in the middle. The CDR3 runs to 14 residues. Germline assignment: CDR1 SGHRS and CDR2 YFSETQ. The CDR3 region is CASGGDSGANVLTF. The CDR3 DNA is TGCGCCAGCGGGGGCGACTCTGGGGCCAACGTCCTGACTTTC.

This clone was seen a handful of times. The rearrangement links TRBV10-3 to TRBJ2-3, with a weak D call TRBD1 (6 bases). Looked up from germline, CDR1 is ENHRY and CDR2 is SYGVKD. This CDR3 contains 18 residues. Deletions cut 6 bases from V and 0 bases from J, with 22 bases between. CDR3 residues: CAIRPGQSLPSSTDTQYF. CDR3 in DNA: TGTGCCATCAGACCGGGACAAAGCCTTCCAAGTAGCACAGATACGCAGTATTTT.

The chain is built from TRBV5-1 and TRBJ1-4; D remains ambiguous. Germline CDR1 and CDR2: SGHRS and YFSETQ. Trimming took 4 bases from V and 3 from J, leaving 7 bases between them. The CDR3 is 13 amino acids. The CDR3 nucleotides are TGCGCCAGCAGCCCTTCTCCTAATGAAAAACTGTTTTTT. It yields the protein CASSPSPNEKLFF.

Only one count was recorded for this clone. Other DNA sequences in the sample encode the same CDR3. This rearrangement joins TRBV5-1 to TRBJ1-2, with D possibly TRBD1 on 5 matching bases. CDR1 and CDR2 (germline): SGHRS, YFSETQ. Trimming took off 0 bases at V and 4 bases at J, with 10 bases between the two ends. The CDR3 consists of 14 residues. CDR3 loop: CASSLGTGSYGYTF. The CDR3 DNA sequence: TGCGCCAGCAGCTTGGGTACAGGATCCTATGGCTACACCTTC. Using reference TRBV5-1 and TRBJ1-2 for the parts outside the CDR3, the full variable domain is KAGVTQTPRYLIKTRGQQVTLSCSPISGHRSVSWYQQTPGQGLQFLFEYFSETQRNKGNFPGRFSGRQFSNSRSEMNVSTLELGDSALYLCASSLGTGSYGYTFGSGTRLTVV.

This chain connects TRBV7-8 to TRBJ2-7, with TRBD2 matching 13 bases. The CDR3 sequence is 21 residues long. In germline, CDR1 is SGHVS, CDR2 FQNEAQ. The junction had 22 bases not matched to a gene; V was cut back by 5 bases and J by 3 bases. CDR3 amino acids: CASSLTSWTSGSPMIDYEQYF. CDR3 DNA: TGTGCCAGCAGCCTTACCTCCTGGACTAGCGGGAGTCCGATGATCGACTACGAGCAGTACTTC.